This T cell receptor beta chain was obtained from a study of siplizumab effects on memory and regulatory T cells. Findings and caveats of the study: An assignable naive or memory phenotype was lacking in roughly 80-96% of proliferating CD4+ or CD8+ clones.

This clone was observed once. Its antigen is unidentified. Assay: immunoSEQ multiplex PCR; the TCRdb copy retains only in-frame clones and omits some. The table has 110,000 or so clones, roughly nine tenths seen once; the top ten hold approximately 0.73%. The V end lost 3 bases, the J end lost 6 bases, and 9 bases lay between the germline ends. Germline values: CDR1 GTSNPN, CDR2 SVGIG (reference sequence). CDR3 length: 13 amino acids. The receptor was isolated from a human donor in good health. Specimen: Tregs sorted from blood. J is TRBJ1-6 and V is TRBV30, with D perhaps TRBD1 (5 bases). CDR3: CAWRDRPNSPLHF. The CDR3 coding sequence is TGTGCCTGGAGAGACAGACCTAATTCACCCCTCCACTTT.